This T cell receptor beta chain derives from a study of technical replicates of blood from a few donors. Germline CDR1 SNHLY, CDR2 FYNNEI. Trimming at V came to 11 bases and at J to 4 bases, leaving 6 bases not matched to a gene. The CDR3 has 13 amino acids. Produced via immunoSEQ multiplex PCR; TCRdb's table is partial and in-frame only. The repertoire has around 80,000 clones, 95% to 98% of them found once; the top ten carry around 0.15%. The receptor was isolated from a human donor in good health. Sequenced material: T cells isolated from PBMCs. The V gene is TRBV2, the J gene TRBJ2-3; 10 bases are shared with TRBD1. The CDR3 DNA sequence: TGTGCCGTGGGGACAGGGGTGGCAGATACGCAGTATTTT. Translating it yields CAVGTGVADTQYF.